This T cell receptor (beta chain) was identified in a study of identical twins. Via MiXCR, TCRdb re-called the 5' RACE reads, giving one row per CDR3 protein. The sample consists of about 690,000 distinct CDR3 sequences, 5.5% to 6.5% of them appearing once. There are a few counts of this clonotype. Trimming left V 6 bases short and J 3 bases short, with 15 bases between. The CDR3 runs to 15 residues. The TCR sequence derives from a man aged 18-30 years in good health. The rearrangement joins TRBV12-3 or TRBV12-4 to TRBJ2-1, with D maybe TRBD2 (7 bases). The sequencing input was naive T cells sorted from blood. CDR3 amino acids: CASRGGRRSYNEQFF. The CDR3 region has the DNA TGTGCCAGCAGGGGGGGGCGGAGGAGCTACAATGAGCAGTTCTTC.